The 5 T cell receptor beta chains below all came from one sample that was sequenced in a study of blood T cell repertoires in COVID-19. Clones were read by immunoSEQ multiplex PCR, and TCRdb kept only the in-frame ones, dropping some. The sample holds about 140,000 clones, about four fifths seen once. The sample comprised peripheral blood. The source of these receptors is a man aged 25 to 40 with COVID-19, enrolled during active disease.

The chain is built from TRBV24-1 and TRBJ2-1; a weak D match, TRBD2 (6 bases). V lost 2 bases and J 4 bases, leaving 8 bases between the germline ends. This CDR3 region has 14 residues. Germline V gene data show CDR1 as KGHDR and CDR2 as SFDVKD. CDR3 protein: CATSDWAGYNEQFF. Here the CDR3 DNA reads TGTGCCACCAGTGATTGGGCGGGATACAATGAGCAGTTCTTC.

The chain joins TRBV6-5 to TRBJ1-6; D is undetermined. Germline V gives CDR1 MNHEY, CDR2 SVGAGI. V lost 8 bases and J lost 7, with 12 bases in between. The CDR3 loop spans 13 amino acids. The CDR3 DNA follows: TGTGCCAGCGGCCAGACTCTAAATTCACCCCTCCACTTT. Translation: CASGQTLNSPLHF.

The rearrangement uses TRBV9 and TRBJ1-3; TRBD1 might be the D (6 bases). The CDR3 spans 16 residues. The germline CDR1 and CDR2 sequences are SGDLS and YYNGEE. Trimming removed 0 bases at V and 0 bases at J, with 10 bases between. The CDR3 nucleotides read TGTGCCAGCAGCGTAGCAACAGGGCGCTCTGGAAACACCATATATTTT. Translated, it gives CASSVATGRSGNTIYF. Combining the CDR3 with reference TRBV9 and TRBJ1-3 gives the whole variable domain DSGVTQTPKHLITATGQRVTLRCSPRSGDLSVYWYQQSLDQGLQFLIQYYNGEERAKGNILERFSAQQFPDLHSELNLSSLELGDSALYFCASSVATGRSGNTIYFGEGSWLTVV.

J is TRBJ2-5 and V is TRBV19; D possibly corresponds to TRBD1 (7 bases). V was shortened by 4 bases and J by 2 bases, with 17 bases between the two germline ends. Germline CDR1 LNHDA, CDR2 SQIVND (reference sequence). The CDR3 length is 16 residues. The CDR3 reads CASSKGGQGGQETQYF. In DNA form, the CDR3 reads TGTGCCAGTAGTAAGGGGGGCCAGGGGGGACAAGAGACCCAGTACTTC. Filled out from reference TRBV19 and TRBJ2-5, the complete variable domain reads DGGITQSPKYLFRKEGQNVTLSCEQNLNHDAMYWYRQDPGQGLRLIYYSQIVNDFQKGDIAEGYSVSREKKESFPLTVTSAQKNPTAFYLCASSKGGQGGQETQYFGPGTRLLVL.

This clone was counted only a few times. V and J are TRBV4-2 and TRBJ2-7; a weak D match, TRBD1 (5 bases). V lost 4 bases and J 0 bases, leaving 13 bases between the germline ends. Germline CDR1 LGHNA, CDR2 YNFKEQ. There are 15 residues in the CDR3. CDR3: CASSLRADGSYEQYF. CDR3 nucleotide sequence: TGTGCCAGCAGCCTCAGGGCGGACGGCTCCTACGAGCAGTACTTC.